This T cell receptor (beta chain) derives from a study of beta chain features in type 1 diabetes. Study details: Some 99 million sorted cells were examined across all samples.

The isolated RNA, all of it, was reverse transcribed, so expressed TCRB transcripts were what got sequenced. Produced via immunoSEQ multiplex PCR; TCRdb's table is partial and in-frame only. Among 200,000 to 250,000 clones listed, about 26% were seen once. The CDR3 sequence is 15 residues long. Germline CDR1 and CDR2: MNHEY and SVGAGI. V lost 6 bases and J lost 4, with 16 bases in between. The TCR originated in a man aged 25 to 40 in good health. The gene calls are TRBV6-5 and TRBJ2-1, with D perhaps TRBD2 (6 bases). Sequenced: central memory CD4+ T cells from blood. The DNA of the CDR3 is TGTGCCAGCAGCTCAGCCGGGGGACCGTACAATGAGCAGTTCTTC. Residues: CASSSAGGPYNEQFF.